The rows below give T cell receptor beta chains drawn from one sample of a study of blood T cell repertoires in COVID-19. Profiled with immunoSEQ multiplex PCR; TCRdb holds only in-frame clones, not every one. This sample has approximately 120,000 clones, with approximately 90% found just once. The source material was peripheral blood. The receptor source for this set is a man between 45 and 60 years old with COVID-19, enrolled during active disease. Both conserved end residues are part of each CDR3. A D gene is named only where the DNA matches it firmly. Clone size is stated in some rows and not others, as once, few, many or a class when expanded.

clone size	D gene	V gene	J gene	CDR3 DNA	CDR3 protein
.	TRBD1	TRBV19	TRBJ2-2	TGTGCCAGTAGTATAGATGCCGGGACAGGACGAGCCGGGGAGCTGTTTTTT	CASSIDAGTGRAGELFF
.	.	TRBV15	TRBJ2-2	TGTGCCACCAGCAGGTCGGGAGCTTTTGGCGGGGAGCTGTTTTTT	CATSRSGAFGGELFF
once	TRBD1	TRBV28	TRBJ2-1	TGTGCCAGCAGTTCGGGCAGGGGGCTAAATGAGCAGTTCTTC	CASSSGRGLNEQFF
.	TRBD1	TRBV27	TRBJ1-1	TGTGCCAGCAGTTCTTATACCCTAGGGACAGCGAACACTGAAGCTTTCTTT	CASSSYTLGTANTEAFF
.	TRBD1	TRBV18	TRBJ2-2	TGTGCCAGCTCACCCGGGACAGCCGACACCGGGGAGCTGTTTTTT	CASSPGTADTGELFF
.	TRBD1	TRBV2	TRBJ2-7	TGTGCCAGCACCGGAAGGGGAGTCGGGGACAGCCGTAACTACGAGCAGTACTTC	CASTGRGVGDSRNYEQYF
.	TRBD2	TRBV7-8	TRBJ2-1	TGTGCCAGCAGCTGGGGGACTAGCGGGTACAATGAGCAGTTCTTC	CASSWGTSGYNEQFF
.	.	TRBV29-1	TRBJ1-2	TGCAGCGTTGATATATATCCGGGCTACACCTTC	CSVDIYPGYTF
.	TRBD1	TRBV13	TRBJ1-2	TGTGCCAGCAGCTTGACAGGGGAACCCTATGGCTACACCTTC	CASSLTGEPYGYTF
.	.	TRBV13	TRBJ1-2	TGTGCCAGCAGCACCACGGACAGAACTCGACCCGGTAACTATGGCTACACCTTC	CASSTTDRTRPGNYGYTF
.	TRBD2	TRBV30	TRBJ2-1	TGTGCCTGGAGTACCTTCCAGCCTAGCGGGAGGAAGCAGTTCTTC	CAWSTFQPSGRKQFF
.	.	TRBV11-2	TRBJ2-2	TGTGCCAGCAGCTTAGAGGTGGGCCTGAACACCGGGGAGCTGTTTTTT	CASSLEVGLNTGELFF
.	TRBD1	TRBV5-1	TRBJ1-2	TGCGCCAGCAGCTTCGGGACAGGGGGTGGCTACACCTTC	CASSFGTGGGYTF